This TCR beta chain was observed in a study of identical twins. General study points: Recombination models fit unrelated individuals' TCR alpha sharing but underestimated twins'.

V lost 0 bases and J lost 2, with 14 bases in between. The CDR3 is 17 residues long. CDR1 and CDR2 (germline): SGHRS, YFSETQ. Carrying unique molecular identifiers, the cDNA also gained a universal primer site through template switching. MiXCR was run by TCRdb on the 5' RACE reads, yielding one entry per CDR3 protein. The sample comprises about 470,000 distinct CDR3 sequences, approximately 24% of which are singletons, and just under 3% rests with the top ten. The sample holds a few counts of this clonotype. Its antigen is currently unknown. This sample also belongs to another study, concerning T cells expressing NK-cell markers. That study adds: All TCR beta repertoires analysed originated from sorted CD3+CD56+NKG2C+, CD3+CD56+NKG2C- and CD3+CD56-NKG2C+ T cells. The share of CD8+ T cells held by dominant NKG2C+ clonotypes was about 1.0-7.5% in about 6 donors.

V and J are TRBV5-1 and TRBJ2-2; D is unclear. The source of this sequence is a woman aged 18-30 years in good health. The sample was CD4+ T cells sorted from blood. This CDR3 reads CASSLAATSGNTGELFF. In nucleotides, the CDR3 is TGCGCCAGCAGCTTGGCCGCGACGTCAGGAAACACCGGGGAGCTGTTTTTT.